Included here is one T cell receptor (beta chain) sequence, with context. These data originate in a study of blood T cell repertoires in COVID-19. Study as a whole: Both acute and convalescent COVID-19 samples were obtained from the United States, Italy and Spain.

V was pared by 1 base and J by 1 base, with 7 bases of the junction left unmatched. Germline V lookup: CDR1 SGHAT, CDR2 FQNNGV. CDR3 size: 17 residues. Method: immunoSEQ multiplex PCR; TCRdb's copy keeps in-frame clones and lacks some. The repertoire has 100,000 to 150,000 clones, just over 70% of them found once; the top ten carry more than 0.75%. The sequenced material came from peripheral blood. The rearrangement links TRBV11-2 to TRBJ2-5; 9 bases align to TRBD1. The sequence was obtained from a human donor with acute or convalescent COVID-19. The donor label of this sample is uncertain. DNA of the CDR3: TGTGCCAGCAGCTTAGCAGGGACAGGGAGGTTCCAAGAGACCCAGTACTTC. This codes for CASSLAGTGRFQETQYF. Complete variable domain (other parts from reference TRBV11-2 and TRBJ2-5): EAGVAQSPRYKIIEKRQSVAFWCNPISGHATLYWYQQILGQGPKLLIQFQNNGVVDDSQLPKDRFSAERLKGVDSTLKIQPAKLEDSAVYLCASSLAGTGRFQETQYFGPGTRLLVL.